The 13 T cell receptor beta chains in this list originate from one sample, sequenced in a study of shared clonotypes between healthy human individuals (TCRdb year 2020). To prepare the library, the immunoSEQ multiplex PCR assay was applied. TCRdb carries this immuneACCESS record with in-frame sequences only. Its versions omit some clonotypes, under half of them owing to an unresolved V gene in the studies checked, with the rest unexplained. The sample table records around 2,100,000 clones; about 94% of these occur just once. Together, the top ten hold around 1.2% of the sample. CD8 naive samples were obtained by positive selection for CCR7 among CD45RO-negative cells, yielding a CD45RA+CCR7+ population from which TemRA cells were excluded. Material for sequencing was naive CD8+ T cells sorted from blood. The cell subset or site label on this specimen signifies: CD45RA+CCR7+. The receptors stem from a man between 18 and 35 years old in good health.

The J gene is TRBJ1-2, the V gene TRBV13; 7 nucleotides align to TRBD1. Germline CDR1 is PRHDT and CDR2 is FYEKMQ (reference sequence). The CDR3 has 14 residues. The trim removed 4 bases at V and 1 base at J, leaving 3 bases unmatched. CDR3 loop: CASSSYRGNYGYTF. The CDR3 nucleotides read TGTGCCAGCAGCTCCTACAGGGGTAACTATGGCTACACCTTC.

The rearrangement joins TRBV2 to TRBJ2-5; weak D call: TRBD1 (6 bases). The CDR3 is 14 residues long. Germline assignment: CDR1 SNHLY and CDR2 FYNNEI. The ends were cut back, 5 bases at V and 2 bases at J, with 12 bases in the middle. The CDR3 nucleotides are TGTGCCAGCAGTCTGGACAGTCCTCAAGAGACCCAGTACTTC. Protein product: CASSLDSPQETQYF.

The chain has TRBV6-6 and TRBJ1-2, with 7 positions matching TRBD1. The trim removed 5 bases at V and 8 bases at J, leaving 11 bases unmatched. The germline CDR1 and CDR2 sequences are MNHNY and SVGAGI (reference sequence). The CDR3 is made up of 14 amino acids. CDR3 sequence reads: CASSPLEGAGGYTF. The DNA for the CDR3 is TGTGCCAGCAGTCCCCTGGAGGGGGCGGGAGGCTACACCTTC.

V gene TRBV5-1 combines with J gene TRBJ2-3; TRBD2 agrees at 7 bases. The CDR3 runs 15 residues. Germline V gives CDR1 SGHRS, CDR2 YFSETQ. V lost 4 bases, J lost 3 bases, and 8 bases stayed unmatched. CDR3 residues: CASSQTWEGTDTQYF. Written as DNA, the CDR3 is TGCGCCAGCAGCCAAACCTGGGAGGGGACAGATACGCAGTATTTT.

The J gene is TRBJ2-1, the V gene TRBV9, with a tentative D call TRBD2 (7 bases). Looked up from germline, CDR1 is SGDLS and CDR2 is YYNGEE. The V end lost 3 bases, the J end lost 2 bases, and 15 bases lay between the germline ends. The CDR3 covers 16 residues. The CDR3 reads CASSEGGTVTYNEQFF. In DNA, the CDR3 is TGTGCCAGCAGCGAGGGGGGGACGGTTACCTACAATGAGCAGTTCTTC.

Note on this clone: Other DNA variants within this sample encode the same CDR3. CDR3 coding DNA: TGTGCCAGCAGTAGTACCGGGACAGGGATCTACGAGCAGTACTTC. Its translation is CASSSTGTGIYEQYF. The chain employs TRBV27 and TRBJ2-7, with 9 bases aligning to TRBD1. The germline CDR1 and CDR2 sequences are MNHEY and SMNVEV (reference sequence). This CDR3 comprises 15 residues. The trim removed 5 bases at V and 3 bases at J, leaving 8 bases unmatched.

V gene TRBV4-1 combines with J gene TRBJ2-2, with TRBD2 identical over 7 bases. Germline-derived CDR1 and CDR2 are MGHRA and YSYEKL. V was clipped by 4 bases and J by 6 bases; unmatched bases: 17. This CDR3 comprises 18 residues. The CDR3 coding sequence is TGCGCCAGCAGCCTATACCAGGGTGCCGGGACTATCTCCGGGGAGCTGTTTTTT. The encoded protein is CASSLYQGAGTISGELFF.

The V gene is TRBV7-2, the J gene TRBJ2-3; 8 nucleotides agree with TRBD1. CDR3 length equals 16 residues. The germline gives CDR1 SGHTA, CDR2 FQGNSA. V dropped 1 base and J dropped 2; count of bases not matched to a gene: 5. CDR3 sequence (DNA): TGTGCCAGCAGCTTAGAGGGACAGGCCTACACAGATACGCAGTATTTT. This encodes CASSLEGQAYTDTQYF.

On this clone itself: One base away lies a much larger clone, so this may be a sequencing read error. Other DNA sequences within the sample encode an identical CDR3. The rearrangement joins TRBV7-9 to TRBJ2-7; D gene unclear. The V end was cut by 1 base, the J end by 0 bases, with 4 bases between. Germline V gene sequence: CDR1 SEHNR, CDR2 FQNEAQ (reference sequence). The CDR3 covers 13 residues. As DNA, the CDR3 is TGTGCCAGCAGCTTAGACGGCTCCTACGAGCAGTACTTC. Its translation is CASSLDGSYEQYF.

The rearrangement uses TRBV28 and TRBJ2-4; tentatively, D is TRBD1 (5 bases). CDR3 size: 14 residues. CDR1 is MDHEN and CDR2 is SYDVKM in the germline V gene. Trimming pared 5 bases from V and 7 bases from J, leaving 15 bases between. CDR3 nucleotides: TGTGCCAGCAGTCCCCGAGTATCAGGGAACATTCAGTACTTC. The encoded protein is CASSPRVSGNIQYF.

The chain recombines TRBV19 with TRBJ2-3, with 7 bases lining up with TRBD1. The length of the CDR3 is 15 residues. Germline V gene lookup returns CDR1 LNHDA and CDR2 SQIVND (reference sequence). Trimming at V came to 2 bases and at J to 4 bases, leaving 6 bases not matched to a gene. In DNA form, the CDR3 reads TGTGCCAGTAGTATAATGGCAGGGGGATCAGATACGCAGTATTTT. Protein product: CASSIMAGGSDTQYF.

This chain uses TRBV7-8 with TRBJ2-2, with D tentatively TRBD2 (5 bases). Germline lookup yields CDR1 SGHVS and CDR2 FQNEAQ. V was pared by 2 bases and J by 6 bases, with 10 bases between. The CDR3 has 14 amino acids. CDR3 sequence reads: CASSLSAGAGELFF. The CDR3 nucleotides are TGTGCCAGCAGCTTAAGCGCGGGCGCCGGGGAGCTGTTTTTT.

The rearrangement uses TRBV6-5 and TRBJ2-7; perhaps TRBD2 as D (5 bases). The CDR3 is 14 amino acids. The V gene lost 4 bases and the J gene lost 2 bases, with 12 bases spanning the gap. Per the germline V gene, CDR1 is MNHEY and CDR2 is SVGAGI. CDR3 protein: CASSWESGTYEQYF. CDR3 coding DNA: TGTGCCAGCAGTTGGGAATCGGGGACCTACGAGCAGTACTTC.